This is a list of T cell receptor beta chains from one sample in a study of beta chain features in type 1 diabetes. TCRdb's table, derived via immunoSEQ multiplex PCR, lists solely in-frame clones and lacks some. The repertoire holds around 280,000 clones, with about 7.8% as singletons. Sequencing input: central memory CD4+ T cells from blood. All receptors derive from a woman between 18 and 29 years old in good health. Each CDR3 is given with its conserved first and last residue. The order of the fields is D gene, J gene, CDR3 length, clone size, V gene, CDR3 DNA, CDR3 protein. The D gene is left open where the match is weak. A clone size is listed for some rows: how often the clone was seen (once, few, many), or a class if it is expanded.

D: .
J: TRBJ1-4
length: 14
size: few
V: TRBV7-9
DNA: TGTGCCAGCAGCTTCTCAGGGGCCAATGAAAAACTGTTTTTT
CDR3: CASSFSGANEKLFF

D: .
J: TRBJ2-4
length: 16
size: few
V: TRBV7-3
DNA: TGTGCCAGCAGCTTTTCCGGGGTACTAGCCAAAAACATTCAGTACTTC
CDR3: CASSFSGVLAKNIQYF

D: .
J: TRBJ2-6
length: 13
size: .
V: TRBV29-1
DNA: TGCAGCGTTGGAGTGTCTGGGGCCAACGTCCTGACTTTC
CDR3: CSVGVSGANVLTF

D: .
J: TRBJ1-2
length: 13
size: few
V: TRBV2
DNA: TGTGCCAGCAGTGAATATCGGGAGAATGGCTACACCTTC
CDR3: CASSEYRENGYTF

D: .
J: TRBJ1-1
length: 13
size: .
V: TRBV7-9
DNA: TGTGCCAGCAGCTTCTCGGGGGACACTGAAGTTTTCTTT
CDR3: CASSFSGDTEVFF

D: TRBD1
J: TRBJ2-2
length: 15
size: .
V: TRBV11-2
DNA: TGTGCCAGCAGGACCGGGACAGGGTTGGCCGGGGAGCTGTTTTTT
CDR3: CASRTGTGLAGELFF

D: TRBD1
J: TRBJ1-4
length: 14
size: .
V: TRBV27
DNA: TGTGCCAGCAGGCAACAGGGGGCGAAAGAAAAACTGTTTTTT
CDR3: CASRQQGAKEKLFF

D: TRBD1
J: TRBJ2-1
length: 14
size: .
V: TRBV5-1
DNA: TGCGCCAGCAGCCCGGGACAGCTTTACAATGAGCAGTTCTTC
CDR3: CASSPGQLYNEQFF

D: .
J: TRBJ1-6
length: 16
size: .
V: TRBV7-2
DNA: TGTGCCAGCAGCCCACAGAGGAGCTCCTATAATTCACCCCTCCACTTT
CDR3: CASSPQRSSYNSPLHF

D: .
J: TRBJ1-5
length: 13
size: few
V: TRBV27
DNA: TGTGCCAGCGGGGTCCGAACCGATCAGCCCCAGCATTTT
CDR3: CASGVRTDQPQHF

D: .
J: TRBJ1-3
length: 18
size: many
V: TRBV14
DNA: TGTGCCAGCAGCCAAGATAGGAGGGCAAACAGCCAACGGAACACCATATATTTT
CDR3: CASSQDRRANSQRNTIYF

D: TRBD1
J: TRBJ1-3
length: 16
size: .
V: TRBV7-9
DNA: TGTGCCAGCAGCTACGGGACAGGGAGGATCGGGAACACCATATATTTT
CDR3: CASSYGTGRIGNTIYF

D: .
J: TRBJ1-5
length: 13
size: few
V: TRBV7-2
DNA: TGTGCCAGCAGGCGAGATAGCAATCAGCCCCAGCATTTT
CDR3: CASRRDSNQPQHF

D: .
J: TRBJ1-5
length: 13
size: .
V: TRBV2
DNA: TGTGCCAGCAGCGGACAGACCAATCAGCCCCAGCATTTT
CDR3: CASSGQTNQPQHF

D: .
J: TRBJ1-2
length: 19
size: few
V: TRBV7-9
DNA: TGTGCCAGCAGCTTAGCATTCGGGCAGAGGCTGCGGAAGGGCTATGGCTACACCTTC
CDR3: CASSLAFGQRLRKGYGYTF

D: .
J: TRBJ2-3
length: 14
size: .
V: TRBV6-5
DNA: TGTGCCAGCAGTTACGGGCAGGGCACAGATACGCAGTATTTT
CDR3: CASSYGQGTDTQYF

D: .
J: TRBJ1-6
length: 16
size: few
V: TRBV7-2
DNA: TGTGCCAGCAGCTCTCCCGGGGCCACAAGCTCCACACCCCTCCACTTT
CDR3: CASSSPGATSSTPLHF

D: TRBD1
J: TRBJ2-2
length: 16
size: .
V: TRBV6-5
DNA: TGTGCCAGCAGTTACCCGGGACAGACGAACACCGGGGAGCTGTTTTTT
CDR3: CASSYPGQTNTGELFF

D: .
J: TRBJ2-3
length: 12
size: few
V: TRBV29-1
DNA: TGCAGCGTCGGTGGGCGCACAGATACGCAGTATTTT
CDR3: CSVGGRTDTQYF

D: .
J: TRBJ1-1
length: 15
size: few
V: TRBV18
DNA: TGTGCCAGCTCAACGAGACAAGGTGGGAACACTGAAGCTTTCTTT
CDR3: CASSTRQGGNTEAFF

D: TRBD1
J: TRBJ2-5
length: 15
size: .
V: TRBV6-5
DNA: TGTGCCAGCAGTAACAGGGGGCTGCCCCAAGAGACCCAGTACTTC
CDR3: CASSNRGLPQETQYF

D: .
J: TRBJ1-1
length: 15
size: .
V: TRBV27
DNA: TGTGCCAGCAGTTTATTCGGCGGGCCGAACACTGAAGCTTTCTTT
CDR3: CASSLFGGPNTEAFF

D: TRBD1
J: TRBJ1-2
length: 12
size: few
V: TRBV6-5
DNA: TGTGCCAGCAGTAGACAGGGGGCCGGCTACACCTTC
CDR3: CASSRQGAGYTF

D: .
J: TRBJ2-3
length: 14
size: few
V: TRBV7-7
DNA: TGTGCCAGCAGCTTGTCACAGAATCGGGATACGCAGTATTTT
CDR3: CASSLSQNRDTQYF

D: TRBD1
J: TRBJ2-3
length: 16
size: few
V: TRBV28
DNA: TGTGCCAGCAGTTTACTTGAGGGGGCCTGGACAGATACGCAGTATTTT
CDR3: CASSLLEGAWTDTQYF

D: TRBD1
J: TRBJ1-5
length: 15
size: .
V: TRBV5-1
DNA: TGCGCCAGCAGCGAGACAGGGAATAGCAATCAGCCCCAGCATTTT
CDR3: CASSETGNSNQPQHF

D: TRBD2
J: TRBJ2-1
length: 14
size: .
V: TRBV7-3
DNA: TGTGCCAGCAGCTTGAGCGGGGGGCGCCATGAGCAGTTCTTC
CDR3: CASSLSGGRHEQFF

D: TRBD2
J: TRBJ2-3
length: 16
size: .
V: TRBV5-1
DNA: TGCGCCAGCAGCCCGCGGGGAGCGGGAGGCACAGATACGCAGTATTTT
CDR3: CASSPRGAGGTDTQYF

D: TRBD1
J: TRBJ2-2
length: 15
size: .
V: TRBV7-8
DNA: TGTGCCAGCAGCATCGGGACAGGGAACACCGGGGAGCTGTTTTTT
CDR3: CASSIGTGNTGELFF

D: .
J: TRBJ2-3
length: 13
size: .
V: TRBV2
DNA: TGTGCCAGCAGCAGTAGTCATTTAGATACGCAGTATTTT
CDR3: CASSSSHLDTQYF

D: .
J: TRBJ1-4
length: 13
size: .
V: TRBV28
DNA: TGTGCCATCCAAGGGATACTTAATGAAAAACTGTTTTTT
CDR3: CAIQGILNEKLFF

D: TRBD1
J: TRBJ1-1
length: 13
size: many
V: TRBV2
DNA: TGTGCCAGCCGAAACTCAGGGGGCACTGAAGCTTTCTTT
CDR3: CASRNSGGTEAFF

D: .
J: TRBJ2-3
length: 13
size: few
V: TRBV7-2
DNA: TGTGCCAGCAGCCGCAATAGCGGAGATACGCAGTATTTT
CDR3: CASSRNSGDTQYF

D: TRBD2
J: TRBJ2-5
length: 15
size: many
V: TRBV28
DNA: TGTGCCAGCAGGTCTCCGGGGACTAGGGGCAAGACCCAGTACTTC
CDR3: CASRSPGTRGKTQYF

D: .
J: TRBJ1-4
length: 17
size: .
V: TRBV4-3
DNA: TGCGCCAGCAGCCAAGGAAACGTGGCGCTACGGAATGAAAAACTGTTTTTT
CDR3: CASSQGNVALRNEKLFF

D: .
J: TRBJ2-2
length: 15
size: few
V: TRBV29-1
DNA: TGCAGCGTTGGGTCCGGGGACTTTTACACCGGGGAGCTGTTTTTT
CDR3: CSVGSGDFYTGELFF

D: .
J: TRBJ1-2
length: 11
size: .
V: TRBV7-9
DNA: TGTGCCAGCAGCTTCGGGGGACCGAGCACCTTC
CDR3: CASSFGGPSTF

D: .
J: TRBJ2-2
length: 13
size: few
V: TRBV5-1
DNA: TGCGCCAGCAGCCCCCGCGACAGAGGGGAGCTGTTTTTT
CDR3: CASSPRDRGELFF

D: .
J: TRBJ2-7
length: 15
size: few
V: TRBV11-2
DNA: TGTGCCAGCAGTCCCCGACCAGGGGAAGCCTACGAGCAGTACTTC
CDR3: CASSPRPGEAYEQYF

D: .
J: TRBJ1-1
length: 14
size: .
V: TRBV27
DNA: TGTGCCAGCAGTTTACGGGTCCCGGGCACTGAAGCTTTCTTT
CDR3: CASSLRVPGTEAFF

D: .
J: TRBJ1-1
length: 16
size: .
V: TRBV30
DNA: TGTGCCTGGAGTTACGGGCAAAGTCGGGGGAACACTGAAGCTTTCTTT
CDR3: CAWSYGQSRGNTEAFF

D: TRBD1
J: TRBJ1-2
length: 13
size: .
V: TRBV27
DNA: TGTGCCAGCAGATCTGACAGGGTGGGTGGCTACACCTTC
CDR3: CASRSDRVGGYTF

D: .
J: TRBJ2-2
length: 15
size: few
V: TRBV5-5
DNA: TGTGCCAGCAGAAAGACAGGAGGTCGGACCGGGGAGCTGTTTTTT
CDR3: CASRKTGGRTGELFF

D: .
J: TRBJ1-1
length: 15
size: few
V: TRBV7-2
DNA: TGTGCCAGCAGCTCGGAGGCGGGGCAAGGGGGTCGAGCTTTCTTT
CDR3: CASSSEAGQGGRAFF

D: .
J: TRBJ2-5
length: 11
size: .
V: TRBV20-1
DNA: TGCAGTGCTAGATTACAAGAGACCCAGTACTTC
CDR3: CSARLQETQYF

D: .
J: TRBJ1-5
length: 16
size: few
V: TRBV6-6
DNA: TGTGCCAGCAAAATACCCGGGCAGAGTAGCAATCAGCCCCAGCATTTT
CDR3: CASKIPGQSSNQPQHF

D: .
J: TRBJ1-4
length: 13
size: .
V: TRBV28
DNA: TGTGCCAGCAAGGGACCGACTAATGAAAAACTGTTTTTT
CDR3: CASKGPTNEKLFF

D: .
J: TRBJ2-5
length: 14
size: many
V: TRBV7-9
DNA: TGTGCCAGCAGCTTGGAACTGGTACAAGAGACCCAGTACTTC
CDR3: CASSLELVQETQYF

D: .
J: TRBJ1-3
length: 14
size: .
V: TRBV4-2
DNA: TGTGCCAGCAGCCCGGGGTCATGGCGGAACACCATATATTTT
CDR3: CASSPGSWRNTIYF

D: TRBD1
J: TRBJ1-1
length: 17
size: many
V: TRBV28
DNA: TGTGCCAGCCTTGAGATGCCAGGGGGTAAATCGGACACTGAAGCTTTCTTT
CDR3: CASLEMPGGKSDTEAFF

D: .
J: TRBJ1-6
length: 17
size: .
V: TRBV7-3
DNA: TGTGCCAGCAGCTTAACAGGACAAAGCTCCTATAATTCACCCCTCCACTTT
CDR3: CASSLTGQSSYNSPLHF

D: .
J: TRBJ1-3
length: 14
size: few
V: TRBV2
DNA: TGTGCCAGCAGCCCGGAGAGCTCTGGAAACACCATATATTTT
CDR3: CASSPESSGNTIYF

D: TRBD2
J: TRBJ2-1
length: 14
size: .
V: TRBV7-9
DNA: TGTGCCAGCAGCTTAGGGGAGGGAGGGCTTATAGAGTTCTTC
CDR3: CASSLGEGGLIEFF